These 21 T cell receptor beta chains originate from one sample sequenced in a study of blood T cell repertoires in COVID-19. TCRdb's table, derived via immunoSEQ multiplex PCR, lists solely in-frame clones and lacks some. The sample carries hundreds of thousands of clones, 86% recorded once. Sequencing used peripheral blood. These receptor sequences come from a woman of 80 years or more with COVID-19, enrolled during active disease.

This clone was detected only a few times. This chain links TRBV30 with TRBJ1-6, with D perhaps matching TRBD1 (5 bases). This CDR3 comprises 14 residues. Germline V gives CDR1 GTSNPN, CDR2 SVGIG (reference sequence). The V end lost 3 bases, the J end lost 6 bases, and 12 bases lay between the germline ends. In nucleotides, the CDR3 is TGTGCCTGGAGGATGACAGATTTTAATTCACCCCTCCACTTT. Amino acid sequence: CAWRMTDFNSPLHF.

This clone was detected once. The gene calls are TRBV28 and TRBJ1-1; TRBD1 agrees at 8 bases. The trim removed 8 bases at V and 2 bases at J, leaving 7 bases unmatched. There are 14 residues in the CDR3. CDR1 and CDR2 from the germline V gene are MDHEN and SYDVKM. In DNA form, the CDR3 reads TGTGCCAGCGACACGACAGGGGCCAACACTGAAGCTTTCTTT. It specifies CASDTTGANTEAFF.

The rearrangement links TRBV3-1 (or the pseudogene TRBV3-2) to TRBJ2-1; 14 bases align to TRBD2. CDR1 is LGHDT and CDR2 is YNNKEL in the germline V gene (reference sequence). The CDR3 covers 19 residues. V lost 4 bases, J lost 0 bases, and 8 bases stayed unmatched. CDR3 DNA sequence: TGTGCCAGCAGCCGAGGGACTAGCGGGGGCCAAAGCTCCTACAATGAGCAGTTCTTC. It is translated as CASSRGTSGGQSSYNEQFF.

On this clone: The sample contains more than one DNA sequence encoding this CDR3. The rearrangement joins TRBV5-5 to TRBJ1-2; TRBD1 matches at 9 bases. The CDR3 is 14 residues long. V trimming: 3 bases; J trimming: 2 bases; junction bases outside the gene matches: 2. Germline lookup yields CDR1 SGHKS and CDR2 YYEKEE (reference sequence). CDR3 nucleotide sequence: TGTGCCAGCAGCTGGGGACAGGGAAACTATGGCTACACCTTC. It codes for CASSWGQGNYGYTF.

This clone appeared once. V and J are TRBV2 and TRBJ1-5; D ambiguous. Trimming took off 4 bases at V and 3 bases at J, with 16 bases between the two ends. Germline values: CDR1 SNHLY, CDR2 FYNNEI. The length of the CDR3 is 16 residues. The CDR3: CASSARGPRVNQPQHF. CDR3 in DNA: TGTGCCAGCAGTGCGCGGGGTCCAAGGGTCAATCAGCCCCAGCATTTT.

This sequence joins TRBV18 and TRBJ2-4, with D possibly matching TRBD1 (6 bases). The V gene's germline CDR1 is KGHSH and CDR2 LQKENI. This CDR3 is built from 13 residues. The V end was cut by 3 bases, the J end by 12 bases, with 15 bases between. CDR3 sequence reads: CASSPSRDTDQYF. In nucleotides, the CDR3 is TGTGCCAGCTCACCCTCCCGGGACACCGATCAGTACTTC. Full variable domain (outside the CDR3, taken from reference TRBV18 and TRBJ2-4): NAGVMQNPRHLVRRRGQEARLRCSPMKGHSHVYWYRQLPEEGLKFMVYLQKENIIDESGMPKERFSAEFPKEGPSILRIQQVVRGDSAAYFCASSPSRDTDQYFGAGTRLSVL.

The sample holds a few counts of this clone. This chain joins TRBV5-4 and TRBJ2-7, with a weak D call TRBD1 (5 bases). The V end was cut by 1 base, the J end by 7 bases, with 6 bases between. The CDR3 is 11 amino acids. Germline-derived CDR1 and CDR2 are SGHNT and YYREEE (reference sequence). The CDR3 DNA follows: TGTGCCAGCAGCTTGAACAGGGAGCAGTACTTC. Encoded protein: CASSLNREQYF.

V is TRBV28 and J is TRBJ1-6; D is unresolved. The CDR3 extends over 16 amino acids. The germline V and J ends were trimmed by 2 bases and 0 bases, with 8 bases remaining between them. Per the germline V gene, CDR1 is MDHEN and CDR2 is SYDVKM. In nucleotides, the CDR3 is TGTGCCAGCAGTTTAGACCGGAGCTCCTATAATTCACCCCTCCACTTT. It encodes CASSLDRSSYNSPLHF.

The chain couples TRBV5-5 to TRBJ2-5; possible D gene TRBD1, 6 bases. Germline V gene data show CDR1 as SGHKS and CDR2 as YYEKEE (reference sequence). V was clipped by 1 base and J by 5 bases, with 12 bases between them. This CDR3 spans 14 amino acids. CDR3 residues: CASSLTGWRETQYF. CDR3 bases: TGTGCCAGCAGCTTGACAGGGTGGCGGGAGACCCAGTACTTC.

The chain joins TRBV3-1 (or the pseudogene TRBV3-2) to TRBJ1-4; no clear D. The germline V gene has CDR1 LGHDT and CDR2 YNNKEL (reference sequence). This CDR3 comprises 16 residues. Trimming pared 4 bases from V and 0 bases from J, leaving 12 bases between. The DNA of the CDR3 is TGTGCCAGCAGCCCTACCATTTCGACAACTAATGAAAAACTGTTTTTT. Translating gives CASSPTISTTNEKLFF.

This clone was seen just once. This chain joins TRBV11-2 and TRBJ2-1; 11 bases map to TRBD2. Germline V gene sequence: CDR1 SGHAT, CDR2 FQNNGV. The CDR3 is made up of 17 amino acids. V lost 4 bases to trimming and J lost 3 bases; unmatched junction nucleotides: 8. As DNA, the CDR3 is TGTGCCAGCAGCTCCGTAGCGGGGGGGTCTAACTACAATGAGCAGTTCTTC. It translates to CASSSVAGGSNYNEQFF.

This chain connects TRBV4-1 to TRBJ1-3, with D possibly matching TRBD1 (6 bases). The germline V gene encodes CDR1 MGHRA and CDR2 YSYEKL. The CDR3 extends over 15 amino acids. V lost 2 bases, J lost 0 bases, and 8 bases lay in between. CDR3 amino acids: CASSQSRGSGNTIYF. The CDR3, as DNA: TGCGCCAGCAGCCAATCCAGGGGCTCTGGAAACACCATATATTTT.

The DNA for the CDR3 is TGTGCCAGCAGCGTGGACACGAAGCAGACCCAGTACTTC. It translates to CASSVDTKQTQYF. The genes are TRBV13 and TRBJ2-5, with D perhaps TRBD1 (5 bases). With 5 bases removed from V and 6 bases from J, the gap between germline ends came to 13 bases. Germline V gene lookup returns CDR1 PRHDT and CDR2 FYEKMQ (reference sequence). This CDR3 contains 13 residues.

The chain combines TRBV7-5 with TRBJ2-7; TRBD2 is taken as the D call from the table, unchecked against the DNA. TRBV7-5 is annotated as a pseudogene. CDR3 size: 14 residues. In nucleotides, the CDR3 is TGTGCCAGAAGCTTAGGGAGCTTCAAGGAAGGCGATATAGTC. The encoded protein is CARSLGSFKEGDIV.

The CDR3 DNA reads as TGTGCCAGTAGTATTGCTAGGGGCACTGAAGCTTTCTTT. It codes for CASSIARGTEAFF. V usage is TRBV19 and J usage is TRBJ1-1, with TRBD1 as a possible D gene (5 bases). Germline CDR1 and CDR2: LNHDA and SQIVND (reference sequence). V lost 3 bases and J 4 bases, leaving 9 bases between the germline ends. This CDR3 is 13 amino acids long.

The chain employs TRBV7-2 and TRBJ2-1, with TRBD2 identical over 7 bases. V was pared by 2 bases and J by 4 bases, with 2 bases of the junction left unmatched. From germline, CDR1 is SGHTA and CDR2 FQGNSA. CDR3 length: 14 residues. The CDR3 DNA follows: TGTGCCAGCAGCTTATCTAGCGGATACAATGAGCAGTTCTTC. Translated, it gives CASSLSSGYNEQFF.

In its sample, this clone was seen once. The V and J genes are TRBV28 and TRBJ1-5; D is perhaps TRBD1 (6 bases). Germline CDR1 MDHEN, CDR2 SYDVKM. This CDR3 is 12 amino acids long. Trimming took off 2 bases at V and 11 bases at J, with 10 bases between the two ends. This CDR3 reads CASSLHPGAQHF. As DNA, the CDR3 is TGTGCCAGCAGTTTACATCCAGGGGCCCAGCATTTT.

The chain recombines TRBV2 with TRBJ2-2; tentatively, D is TRBD2 (6 bases). The CDR3 extends over 14 amino acids. V was pared by 6 bases and J by 4 bases, with 12 bases between. Germline V gives CDR1 SNHLY, CDR2 FYNNEI. CDR3: CASRGGLFTGELFF. The CDR3 DNA reads TGTGCCAGCAGGGGGGGATTGTTCACCGGGGAGCTGTTTTTT.

The chain couples TRBV6-6 to TRBJ2-7, with 9 positions matching TRBD2. The germline CDR1 and CDR2 sequences are MNHNY and SVGAGI (reference sequence). Trimming removed 0 bases from V and 5 bases from J; junction bases left unmatched: 5. This CDR3 is built from 15 residues. DNA for the CDR3: TGTGCCAGCAGTTACTCTGGCGGGGGGGCCGACGAGCAGTACTTC. Its protein product is CASSYSGGGADEQYF.

About this clone: Other DNA sequences in the same sample also yield this CDR3. The V gene is TRBV7-2, the J gene TRBJ1-5, with TRBD1 as a possible D gene (6 bases). Germline V gene sequence: CDR1 SGHTA, CDR2 FQGNSA. Between the trimmed V and J ends, which lost 5 bases and 0 bases, there was a span of 11 bases. The CDR3 contains 15 residues. The CDR3 DNA follows: TGTGCCAGCAGCCCTACAGGGCTTAGCAATCAGCCCCAGCATTTT. Protein: CASSPTGLSNQPQHF.

The rearrangement joins TRBV7-2 to TRBJ2-2; weak D call: TRBD1 (6 bases). There are 14 residues in the CDR3. The germline V gene encodes CDR1 SGHTA and CDR2 FQGNSA. Trimming cost V 4 bases and J 10 bases, with 16 bases left between them. CDR3 coding DNA: TGTGCCAGCAGCTCCTACCTGACAGGAATGGAGCTGTTTTTT. Protein sequence: CASSSYLTGMELFF.